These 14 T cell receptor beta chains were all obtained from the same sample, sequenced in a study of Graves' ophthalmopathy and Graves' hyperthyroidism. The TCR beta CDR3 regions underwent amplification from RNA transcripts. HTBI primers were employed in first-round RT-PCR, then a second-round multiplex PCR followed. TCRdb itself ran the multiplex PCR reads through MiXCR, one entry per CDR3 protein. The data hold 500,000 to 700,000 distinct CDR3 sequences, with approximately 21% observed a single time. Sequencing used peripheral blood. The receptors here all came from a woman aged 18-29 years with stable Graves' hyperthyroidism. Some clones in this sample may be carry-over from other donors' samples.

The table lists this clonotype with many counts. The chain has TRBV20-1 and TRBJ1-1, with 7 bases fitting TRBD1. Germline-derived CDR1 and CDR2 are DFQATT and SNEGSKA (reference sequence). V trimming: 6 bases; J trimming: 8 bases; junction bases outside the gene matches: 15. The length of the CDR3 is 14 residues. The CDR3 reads CSAQVKTGFVEAFF. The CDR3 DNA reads TGCAGTGCCCAGGTGAAGACAGGGTTTGTGGAAGCTTTCTTT.

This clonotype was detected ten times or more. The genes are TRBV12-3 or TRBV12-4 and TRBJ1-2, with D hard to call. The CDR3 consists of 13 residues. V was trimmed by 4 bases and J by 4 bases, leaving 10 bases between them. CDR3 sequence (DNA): TGTGCCAGCAGTTCCGTGGCTGGCTATGGCTACACCTTC. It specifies CASSSVAGYGYTF.

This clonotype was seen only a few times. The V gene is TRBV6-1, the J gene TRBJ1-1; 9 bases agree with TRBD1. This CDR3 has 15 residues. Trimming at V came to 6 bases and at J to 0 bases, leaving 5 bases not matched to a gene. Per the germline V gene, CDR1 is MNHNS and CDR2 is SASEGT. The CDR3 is CASSGTGLLNTEAFF. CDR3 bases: TGTGCCAGCAGCGGGACAGGGCTATTGAACACTGAAGCTTTCTTT.

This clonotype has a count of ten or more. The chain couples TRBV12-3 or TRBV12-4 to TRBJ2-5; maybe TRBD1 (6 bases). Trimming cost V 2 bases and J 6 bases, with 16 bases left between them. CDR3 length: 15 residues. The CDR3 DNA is TGTGCCAGCAGTTTACAGGGGAGAAGGCGGCAGACCCAGTACTTC. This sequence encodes CASSLQGRRRQTQYF.

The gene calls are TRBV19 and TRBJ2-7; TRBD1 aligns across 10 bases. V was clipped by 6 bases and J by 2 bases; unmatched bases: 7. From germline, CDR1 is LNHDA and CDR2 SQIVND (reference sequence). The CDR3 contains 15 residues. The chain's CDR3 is CASREPGTGAYEQYF. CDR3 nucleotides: TGTGCCAGTAGAGAGCCCGGGACAGGGGCCTACGAGCAGTACTTC.

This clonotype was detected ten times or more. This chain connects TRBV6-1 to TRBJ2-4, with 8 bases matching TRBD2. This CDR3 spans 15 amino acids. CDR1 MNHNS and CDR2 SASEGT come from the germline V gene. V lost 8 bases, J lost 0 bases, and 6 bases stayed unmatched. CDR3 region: CASLGGELAKNIQYF. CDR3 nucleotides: TGTGCCAGCCTCGGGGGGGAACTAGCCAAAAACATTCAGTACTTC.

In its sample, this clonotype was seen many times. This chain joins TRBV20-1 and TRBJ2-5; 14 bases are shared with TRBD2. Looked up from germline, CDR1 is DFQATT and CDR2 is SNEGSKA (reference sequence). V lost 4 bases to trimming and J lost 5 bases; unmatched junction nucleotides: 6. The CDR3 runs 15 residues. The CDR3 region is CSATRTSGGSETQYF. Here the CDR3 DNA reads TGCAGTGCTACCCGGACTAGCGGGGGGTCTGAGACCCAGTACTTC.

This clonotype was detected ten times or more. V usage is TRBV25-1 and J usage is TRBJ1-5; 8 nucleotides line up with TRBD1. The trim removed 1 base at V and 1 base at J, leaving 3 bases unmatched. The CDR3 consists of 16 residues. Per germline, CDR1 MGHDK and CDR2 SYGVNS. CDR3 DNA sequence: TGTGCCAGCAGTGAATTCGACAGGGGAAGCAATCAGCCCCAGCATTTT. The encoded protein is CASSEFDRGSNQPQHF.

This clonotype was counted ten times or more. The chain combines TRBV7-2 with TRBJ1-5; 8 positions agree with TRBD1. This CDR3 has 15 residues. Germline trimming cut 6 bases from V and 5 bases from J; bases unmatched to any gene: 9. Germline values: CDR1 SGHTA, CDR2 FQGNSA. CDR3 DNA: TGTGCCAGCAGAGTGGGGACAGGCCCGCATCAGCCCCAGCATTTT. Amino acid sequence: CASRVGTGPHQPQHF.

In DNA, the CDR3 is TGTGCCAGCAGGGCCGCCCCGTTCATGAACACTGAAGCTTTCTTT. It codes for CASRAAPFMNTEAFF. This chain joins TRBV6-1 and TRBJ1-1; D is unresolved. The CDR3 covers 15 residues. The ends were cut back, 6 bases at V and 0 bases at J, with 14 bases in the middle. Germline V gene lookup returns CDR1 MNHNS and CDR2 SASEGT.

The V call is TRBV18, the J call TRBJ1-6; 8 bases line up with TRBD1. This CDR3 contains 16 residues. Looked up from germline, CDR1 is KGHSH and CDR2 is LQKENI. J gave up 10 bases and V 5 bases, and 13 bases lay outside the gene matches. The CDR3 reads CASSTTNQGAGSPLHF. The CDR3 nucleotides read TGTGCCAGCTCAACGACTAATCAGGGGGCTGGATCACCCCTCCACTTT. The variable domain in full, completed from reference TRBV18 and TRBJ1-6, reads NAGVMQNPRHLVRRRGQEARLRCSPMKGHSHVYWYRQLPEEGLKFMVYLQKENIIDESGMPKERFSAEFPKEGPSILRIQQVVRGDSAAYFCASSTTNQGAGSPLHFGNGTRLTVT.

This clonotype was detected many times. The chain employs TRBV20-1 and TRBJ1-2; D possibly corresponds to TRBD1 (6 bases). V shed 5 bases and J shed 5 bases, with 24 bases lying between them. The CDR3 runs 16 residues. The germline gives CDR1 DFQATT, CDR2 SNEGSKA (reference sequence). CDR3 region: CSAPSSQPGTLYGYTF. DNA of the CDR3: TGCAGTGCTCCGAGTTCACAACCCGGGACACTTTATGGCTACACCTTC.

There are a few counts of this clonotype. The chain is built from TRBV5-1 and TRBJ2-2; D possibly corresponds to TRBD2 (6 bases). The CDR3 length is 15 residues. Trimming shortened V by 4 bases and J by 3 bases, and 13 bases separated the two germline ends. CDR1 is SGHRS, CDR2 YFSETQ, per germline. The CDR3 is CASSRGGPDTGELFF. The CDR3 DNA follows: TGCGCCAGCAGCCGCGGAGGGCCAGACACCGGGGAGCTGTTTTTT.

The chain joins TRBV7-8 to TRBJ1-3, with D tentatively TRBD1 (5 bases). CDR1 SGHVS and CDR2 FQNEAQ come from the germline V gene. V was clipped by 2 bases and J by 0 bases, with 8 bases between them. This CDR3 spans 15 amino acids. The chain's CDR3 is CASSLQGRSGNTIYF. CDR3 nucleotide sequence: TGTGCCAGCAGCTTACAGGGACGCTCTGGAAACACCATATATTTT.